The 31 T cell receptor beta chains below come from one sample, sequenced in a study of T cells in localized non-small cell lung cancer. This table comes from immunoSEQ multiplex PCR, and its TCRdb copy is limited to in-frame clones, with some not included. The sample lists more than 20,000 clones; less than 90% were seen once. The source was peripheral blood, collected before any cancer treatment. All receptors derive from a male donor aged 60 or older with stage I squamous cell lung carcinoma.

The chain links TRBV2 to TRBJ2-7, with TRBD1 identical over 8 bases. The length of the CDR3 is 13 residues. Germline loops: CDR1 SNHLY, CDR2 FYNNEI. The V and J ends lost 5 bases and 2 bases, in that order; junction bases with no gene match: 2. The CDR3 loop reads CASSWTGPYEQYF. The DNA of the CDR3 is TGTGCCAGCAGTTGGACAGGGCCCTACGAGCAGTACTTC. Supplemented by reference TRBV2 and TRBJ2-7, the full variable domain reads EPEVTQTPSHQVTQMGQEVILRCVPISNHLYFYWYRQILGQKVEFLVSFYNNEISEKSEIFDDQFSVERPDGSNFTLKIRSTKLEDSAMYFCASSWTGPYEQYFGPGTRLTVT.

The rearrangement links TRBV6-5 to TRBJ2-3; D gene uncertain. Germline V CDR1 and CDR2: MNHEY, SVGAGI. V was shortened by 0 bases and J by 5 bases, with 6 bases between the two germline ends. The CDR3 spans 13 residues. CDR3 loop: CASSYSWGDTQYF. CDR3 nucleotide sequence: TGTGCCAGCAGTTACTCATGGGGAGATACGCAGTATTTT.

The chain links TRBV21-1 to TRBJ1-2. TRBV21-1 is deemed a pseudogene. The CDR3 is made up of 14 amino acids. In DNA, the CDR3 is TGTGCCAGCAGCAAAGAGGCAGCAACTTATGGCTACACCTTC. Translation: CASSKEAATYGYTF.

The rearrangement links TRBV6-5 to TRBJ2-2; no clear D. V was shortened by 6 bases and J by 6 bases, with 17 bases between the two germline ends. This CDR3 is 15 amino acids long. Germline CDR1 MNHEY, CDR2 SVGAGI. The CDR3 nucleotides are TGTGCCAGCAGCCCCGATTCAAGGGTAGCCGGGGAGCTGTTTTTT. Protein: CASSPDSRVAGELFF.

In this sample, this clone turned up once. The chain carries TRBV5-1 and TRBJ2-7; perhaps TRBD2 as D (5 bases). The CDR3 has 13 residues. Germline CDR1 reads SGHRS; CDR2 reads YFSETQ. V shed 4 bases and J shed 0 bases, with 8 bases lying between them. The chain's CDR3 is CASSAGSSYEQYF. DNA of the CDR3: TGCGCCAGCAGCGCGGGTAGCTCCTACGAGCAGTACTTC. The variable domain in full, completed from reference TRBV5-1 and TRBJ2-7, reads KAGVTQTPRYLIKTRGQQVTLSCSPISGHRSVSWYQQTPGQGLQFLFEYFSETQRNKGNFPGRFSGRQFSNSRSEMNVSTLELGDSALYLCASSAGSSYEQYFGPGTRLTVT.

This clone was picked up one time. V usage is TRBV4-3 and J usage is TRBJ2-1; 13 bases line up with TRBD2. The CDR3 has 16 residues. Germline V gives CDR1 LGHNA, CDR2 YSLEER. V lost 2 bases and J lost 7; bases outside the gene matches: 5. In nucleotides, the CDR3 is TGCGCCAGCAGCCAACCGGGACTAGCGGGGAGGAATGAGCAGTTCTTC. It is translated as CASSQPGLAGRNEQFF.

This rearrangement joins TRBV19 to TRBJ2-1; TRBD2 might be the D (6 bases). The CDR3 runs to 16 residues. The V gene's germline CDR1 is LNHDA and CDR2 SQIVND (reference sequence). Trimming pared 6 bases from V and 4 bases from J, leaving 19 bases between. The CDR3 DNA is TGTGCCAGTAGCGACCCGGGACGGAGGGTTTACAATGAGCAGTTCTTC. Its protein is CASSDPGRRVYNEQFF.

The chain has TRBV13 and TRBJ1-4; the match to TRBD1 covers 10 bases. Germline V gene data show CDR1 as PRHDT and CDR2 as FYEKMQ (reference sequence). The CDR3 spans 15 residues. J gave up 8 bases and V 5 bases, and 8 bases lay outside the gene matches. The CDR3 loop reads CASSGTGTGEEKLFF. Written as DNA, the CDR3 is TGTGCCAGCAGCGGTACCGGGACAGGGGAAGAAAAACTGTTTTTT.

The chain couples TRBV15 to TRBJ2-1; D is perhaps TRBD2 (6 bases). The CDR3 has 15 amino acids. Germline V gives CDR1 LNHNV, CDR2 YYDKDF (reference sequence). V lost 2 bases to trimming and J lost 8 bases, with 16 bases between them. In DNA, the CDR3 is TGTGCCACCAGCAGAAGACTCGACGAGCGGGATGAGCAGTTCTTC. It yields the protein CATSRRLDERDEQFF.

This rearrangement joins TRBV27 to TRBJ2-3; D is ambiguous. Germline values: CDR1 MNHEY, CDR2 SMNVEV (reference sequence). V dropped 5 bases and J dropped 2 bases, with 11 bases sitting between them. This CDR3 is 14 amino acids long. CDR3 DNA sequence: TGTGCCAGCAGTGCCACAGAGAACACAGATACGCAGTATTTT. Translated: CASSATENTDTQYF.

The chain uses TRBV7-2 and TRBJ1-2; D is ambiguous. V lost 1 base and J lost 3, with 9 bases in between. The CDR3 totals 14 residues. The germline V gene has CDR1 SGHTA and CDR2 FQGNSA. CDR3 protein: CASSLDGSDYGYTF. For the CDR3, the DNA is TGTGCCAGCAGCTTAGACGGCAGTGACTATGGCTACACCTTC.

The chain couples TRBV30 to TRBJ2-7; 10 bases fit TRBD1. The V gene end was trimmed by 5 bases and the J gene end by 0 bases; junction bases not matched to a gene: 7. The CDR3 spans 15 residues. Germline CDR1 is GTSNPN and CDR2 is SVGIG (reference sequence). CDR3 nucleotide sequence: TGTGCCTGGGTCCGGGGACAGGGGATCTCCTACGAGCAGTACTTC. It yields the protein CAWVRGQGISYEQYF.

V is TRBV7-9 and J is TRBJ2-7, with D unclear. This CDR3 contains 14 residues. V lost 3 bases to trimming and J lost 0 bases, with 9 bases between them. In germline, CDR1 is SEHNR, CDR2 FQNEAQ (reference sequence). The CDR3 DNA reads TGTGCCAGCAGCTTGGGCAGCATCTCCTACGAGCAGTACTTC. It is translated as CASSLGSISYEQYF.

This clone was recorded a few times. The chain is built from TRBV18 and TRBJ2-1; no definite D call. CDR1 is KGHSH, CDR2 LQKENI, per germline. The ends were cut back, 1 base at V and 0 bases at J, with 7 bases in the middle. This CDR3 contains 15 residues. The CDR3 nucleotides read TGTGCCAGCTCACCACTGGGAAGCTCCTACAATGAGCAGTTCTTC. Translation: CASSPLGSSYNEQFF.

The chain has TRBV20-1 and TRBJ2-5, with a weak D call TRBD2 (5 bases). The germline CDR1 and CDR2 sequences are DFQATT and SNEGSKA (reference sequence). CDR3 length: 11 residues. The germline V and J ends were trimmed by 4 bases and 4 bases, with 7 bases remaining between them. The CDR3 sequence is CSAIEGETQYF. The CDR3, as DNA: TGCAGTGCTATAGAGGGAGAGACCCAGTACTTC.

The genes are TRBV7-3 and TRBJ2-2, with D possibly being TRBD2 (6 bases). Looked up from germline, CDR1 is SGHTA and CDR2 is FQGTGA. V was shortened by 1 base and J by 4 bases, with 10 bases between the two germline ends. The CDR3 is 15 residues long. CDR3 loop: CASSLNGGSTGELFF. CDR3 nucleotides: TGTGCCAGCAGCTTAAACGGGGGAAGCACCGGGGAGCTGTTTTTT.

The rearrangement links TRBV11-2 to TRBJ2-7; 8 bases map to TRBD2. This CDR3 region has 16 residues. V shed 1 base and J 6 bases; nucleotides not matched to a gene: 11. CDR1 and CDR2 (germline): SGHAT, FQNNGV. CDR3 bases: TGTGCCAGCAGCTTAGGATCCGGACTAGCATCTACCGAGCAGTACTTC. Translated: CASSLGSGLASTEQYF.

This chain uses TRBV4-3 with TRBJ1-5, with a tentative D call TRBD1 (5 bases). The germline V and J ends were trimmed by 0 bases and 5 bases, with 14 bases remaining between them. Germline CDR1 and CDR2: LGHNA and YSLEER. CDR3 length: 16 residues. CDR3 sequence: CASSQEEGAGYQPQHF. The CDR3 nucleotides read TGCGCCAGCAGCCAAGAAGAAGGGGCAGGTTATCAGCCCCAGCATTTT.

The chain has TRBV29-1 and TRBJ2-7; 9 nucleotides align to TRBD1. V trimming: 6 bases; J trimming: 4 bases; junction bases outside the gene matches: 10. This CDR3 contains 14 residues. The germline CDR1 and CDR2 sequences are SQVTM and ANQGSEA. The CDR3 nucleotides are TGCAGCGTAAACGGAGGGACAGGGAGTTACGAGCAGTACTTC. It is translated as CSVNGGTGSYEQYF.

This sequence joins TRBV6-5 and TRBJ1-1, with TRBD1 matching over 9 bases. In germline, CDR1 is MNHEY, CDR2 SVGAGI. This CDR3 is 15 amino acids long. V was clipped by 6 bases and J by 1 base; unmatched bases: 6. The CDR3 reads CASSHGQGRNTEAFF. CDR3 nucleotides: TGTGCCAGCAGCCACGGACAGGGGAGGAACACTGAAGCTTTCTTT.

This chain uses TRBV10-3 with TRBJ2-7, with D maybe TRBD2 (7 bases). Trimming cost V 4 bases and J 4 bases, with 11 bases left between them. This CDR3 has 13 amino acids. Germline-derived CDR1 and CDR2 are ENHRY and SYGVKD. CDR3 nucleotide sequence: TGTGCCATCAGTGTCGGGGGGCGGTACGAGCAGTACTTC. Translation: CAISVGGRYEQYF.

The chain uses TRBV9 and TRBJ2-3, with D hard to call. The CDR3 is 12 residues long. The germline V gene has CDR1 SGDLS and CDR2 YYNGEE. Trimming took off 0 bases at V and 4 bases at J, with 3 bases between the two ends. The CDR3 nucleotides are TGTGCCAGCAGCGTAGCCCCAGATACGCAGTATTTT. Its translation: CASSVAPDTQYF. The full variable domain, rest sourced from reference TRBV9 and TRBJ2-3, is DSGVTQTPKHLITATGQRVTLRCSPRSGDLSVYWYQQSLDQGLQFLIQYYNGEERAKGNILERFSAQQFPDLHSELNLSSLELGDSALYFCASSVAPDTQYFGPGTRLTVL.

Here the CDR3 DNA reads TGTGCCACCAGCAGAGAACGGGGGCGCGGAAACACCATATATTTT. Its protein is CATSRERGRGNTIYF. The chain joins TRBV15 to TRBJ1-3, with a weak D call TRBD1 (6 bases). The CDR3 runs 15 residues. Germline V gene data show CDR1 as LNHNV and CDR2 as YYDKDF (reference sequence). Trimming pared 0 bases from V and 4 bases from J, leaving 10 bases between.

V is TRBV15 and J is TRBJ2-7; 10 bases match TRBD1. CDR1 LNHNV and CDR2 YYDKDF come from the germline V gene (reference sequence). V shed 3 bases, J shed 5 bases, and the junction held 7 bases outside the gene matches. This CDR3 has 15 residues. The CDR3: CATSRRGTGVDEQYF. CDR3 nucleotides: TGTGCCACCAGCAGGCGCGGGACAGGGGTGGACGAGCAGTACTTC.

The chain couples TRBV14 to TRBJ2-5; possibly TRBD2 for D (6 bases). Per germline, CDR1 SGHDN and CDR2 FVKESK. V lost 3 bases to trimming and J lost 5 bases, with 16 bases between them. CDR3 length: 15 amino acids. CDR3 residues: CASSQAGGARETQYF. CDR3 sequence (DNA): TGTGCCAGCAGCCAGGCCGGAGGGGCGCGTGAGACCCAGTACTTC.

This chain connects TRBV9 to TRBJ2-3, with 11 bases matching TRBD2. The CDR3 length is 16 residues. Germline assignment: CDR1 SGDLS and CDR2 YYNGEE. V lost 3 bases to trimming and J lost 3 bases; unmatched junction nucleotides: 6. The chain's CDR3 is CASSGPSGGLTDTQYF. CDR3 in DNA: TGTGCCAGCAGCGGCCCTAGCGGGGGGTTGACAGATACGCAGTATTTT.

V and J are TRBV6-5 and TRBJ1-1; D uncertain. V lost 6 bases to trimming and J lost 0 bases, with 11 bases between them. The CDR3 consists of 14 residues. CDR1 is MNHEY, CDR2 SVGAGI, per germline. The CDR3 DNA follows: TGTGCCAGCAGCCCGACGGAGATGAACACTGAAGCTTTCTTT. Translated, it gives CASSPTEMNTEAFF.

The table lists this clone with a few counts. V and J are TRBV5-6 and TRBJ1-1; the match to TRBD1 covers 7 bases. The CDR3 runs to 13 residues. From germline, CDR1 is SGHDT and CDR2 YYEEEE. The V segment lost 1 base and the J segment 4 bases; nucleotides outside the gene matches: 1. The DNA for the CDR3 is TGTGCCAGCAGCTTGTCAGGGGGCACTGAAGCTTTCTTT. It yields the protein CASSLSGGTEAFF.

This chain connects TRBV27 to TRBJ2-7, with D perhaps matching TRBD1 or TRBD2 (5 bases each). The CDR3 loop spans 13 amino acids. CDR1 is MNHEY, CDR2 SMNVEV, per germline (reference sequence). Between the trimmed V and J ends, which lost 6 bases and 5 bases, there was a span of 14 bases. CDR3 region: CASSQEGWHEQYF. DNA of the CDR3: TGTGCCAGCAGCCAAGAGGGGTGGCACGAGCAGTACTTC.

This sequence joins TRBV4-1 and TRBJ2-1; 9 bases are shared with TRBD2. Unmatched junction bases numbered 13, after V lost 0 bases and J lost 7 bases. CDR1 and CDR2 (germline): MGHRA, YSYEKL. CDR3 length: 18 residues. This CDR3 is CASSQDPGLATAGNEQFF. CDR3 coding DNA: TGCGCCAGCAGCCAAGACCCTGGACTAGCGACCGCGGGGAATGAGCAGTTCTTC.

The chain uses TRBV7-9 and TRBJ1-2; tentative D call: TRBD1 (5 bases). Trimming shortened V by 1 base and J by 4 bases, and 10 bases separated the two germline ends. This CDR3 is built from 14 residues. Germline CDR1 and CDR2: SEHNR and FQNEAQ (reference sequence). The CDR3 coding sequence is TGTGCCAGCAGCTTAGGAGGGGACGGCTATGGCTACACCTTC. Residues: CASSLGGDGYGYTF.